The 14 T cell receptor beta chains given below trace back to one sample, sequenced in a study of tumor T cells in aggressive B-cell lymphoma. Using immunoSEQ multiplex PCR, the repertoire was profiled, and TCRdb retains in-frame clones only, with some absent. The repertoire has 6,000 or so clones, 70% to 75% of them found once; the top ten carry approximately 7.4%. Source material: tumor tissue. These receptors were collected from an adult with diffuse large B cell lymphoma.

This clone was detected a few times. This chain uses TRBV13 with TRBJ2-5; D gene unclear. The germline V and J ends were trimmed by 3 bases and 5 bases, with 4 bases remaining between them. The germline V gene has CDR1 PRHDT and CDR2 FYEKMQ (reference sequence). This CDR3 contains 11 residues. The CDR3 DNA reads TGTGCCAGCAGCTTCAGGGAGACCCAGTACTTC. This sequence encodes CASSFRETQYF. The variable domain in full, with the rest retrieved from reference TRBV13 and TRBJ2-5, is AAGVIQSPRHLIKEKRETATLKCYPIPRHDTVYWYQQGPGQDPQFLISFYEKMQSDKGSIPDRFSAQQFSDYHSELNMSSLELGDSALYFCASSFRETQYFGPGTRLLVL.

This chain joins TRBV5-4 and TRBJ1-5; no reliable D call. The V end was cut by 9 bases, the J end by 4 bases, with 14 bases between. CDR3 length equals 13 residues. Per the germline V gene, CDR1 is SGHNT and CDR2 is YYREEE (reference sequence). The DNA for the CDR3 is TGTGCCACCCTGAGGCCTCGGAATCAGCCCCAGCATTTT. Translated, it gives CATLRPRNQPQHF.

CDR3: CASSGYPVAGNTIYF. CDR3 DNA: TGTGCCAGCAGTGGGTATCCTGTTGCGGGAAACACCATATATTTT. The chain is built from TRBV25-1 and TRBJ1-3; no clear D gene. Between the trimmed V and J ends, which lost 4 bases and 4 bases, there was a span of 14 bases. The germline gives CDR1 MGHDK, CDR2 SYGVNS. The CDR3 has 15 residues.

The V call is TRBV2, the J call TRBJ2-5; TRBD2 aligns across 11 bases. J was trimmed by 4 bases and V by 6 bases; bases with no gene match: 10. Germline assignment: CDR1 SNHLY and CDR2 FYNNEI. This CDR3 spans 16 amino acids. CDR3 loop: CASRERLAGRIETQYF. In DNA, the CDR3 is TGTGCCAGCAGGGAAAGACTAGCGGGGAGGATAGAGACCCAGTACTTC. Supplemented by reference TRBV2 and TRBJ2-5, the full variable domain reads EPEVTQTPSHQVTQMGQEVILRCVPISNHLYFYWYRQILGQKVEFLVSFYNNEISEKSEIFDDQFSVERPDGSNFTLKIRSTKLEDSAMYFCASRERLAGRIETQYFGPGTRLLVL.

As concerns this clone: Germline is not matched at one junction end, which may reflect a read error. Additional DNA sequences in this sample encode the identical CDR3. The J gene is TRBJ2-7, the V gene TRBV4-1, with unresolved D. The CDR3 length is 14 residues. Germline CDR1 reads MGHRA; CDR2 reads YSYEKL. The CDR3 region is CASSQDRESYEQYF. Written as DNA, the CDR3 is TGCGCCAGCAGCCAAGATCGCGAATCCTATGAGCAGTACTTC.

This clone turned up a few times. The genes are TRBV10-3 and TRBJ1-2; D not certain. Between the trimmed V and J ends, which lost 10 bases and 4 bases, there was a span of 10 bases. Per germline, CDR1 ENHRY and CDR2 SYGVKD. The CDR3 spans 11 residues. The CDR3: CATPPGYGYTF. CDR3 sequence (DNA): TGTGCCACTCCGCCGGGCTATGGCTACACCTTC.

This sequence joins TRBV19 and TRBJ2-4; tentatively, D is TRBD1 (5 bases). CDR3 length: 13 residues. CDR1 and CDR2 from the germline V gene are LNHDA and SQIVND (reference sequence). V was clipped by 1 base and J by 7 bases, with 8 bases between them. CDR3 sequence: CASSIGAGNIQYF. DNA for the CDR3: TGTGCCAGTAGTATAGGTGCAGGGAACATTCAGTACTTC. The full variable domain, in which reference TRBV19 and TRBJ2-4 provide the parts outside the CDR3, is DGGITQSPKYLFRKEGQNVTLSCEQNLNHDAMYWYRQDPGQGLRLIYYSQIVNDFQKGDIAEGYSVSREKKESFPLTVTSAQKNPTAFYLCASSIGAGNIQYFGAGTRLSVL.

This chain links TRBV5-4 with TRBJ2-7, with 10 nucleotides matching TRBD1. The germline CDR1 and CDR2 sequences are SGHNT and YYREEE (reference sequence). CDR3 length equals 15 residues. With V trimmed by 0 bases and J by 5 bases, 5 bases remained unmatched. The CDR3 nucleotides read TGTGCCAGCAGCTTGGATCGCGGGACAGGGGACGAGCAGTACTTC. This translates into CASSLDRGTGDEQYF.

This CDR3 reads CASSQGPAPSGNNEQFF. The CDR3 region has the DNA TGTGCCAGCAGCCAAGGGCCGGCTCCGAGCGGGAACAATGAGCAGTTCTTC. The gene calls are TRBV4-2 and TRBJ2-1, with TRBD2 identical over 7 bases. Trimming at V came to 1 base and at J to 5 bases, leaving 11 bases not matched to a gene. The length of the CDR3 is 17 residues. Looked up from germline, CDR1 is LGHNA and CDR2 is YNFKEQ.

J is TRBJ2-3 and V is TRBV15, with TRBD1 as a possible D gene (5 bases). Germline V lookup: CDR1 LNHNV, CDR2 YYDKDF (reference sequence). There are 14 residues in the CDR3. V shed 0 bases and J shed 4 bases, with 8 bases lying between them. The CDR3 nucleotides read TGTGCCACCAGCAGAGATCCAGGGTCAGATACGCAGTATTTT. Encoded protein: CATSRDPGSDTQYF.

This clone was counted only a few times. J is TRBJ2-7 and V is TRBV7-9, with a tentative D call TRBD2 (5 bases). Per the germline V gene, CDR1 is SEHNR and CDR2 is FQNEAQ (reference sequence). V lost 1 base and J lost 3, with 10 bases in between. This CDR3 has 14 amino acids. The CDR3 nucleotides read TGTGCCAGCAGCTTAGGTGGCGGGTTCTACGAGCAGTACTTC. It encodes CASSLGGGFYEQYF.

J is TRBJ2-1 and V is TRBV19; possibly TRBD1 for D (6 bases). There are 15 residues in the CDR3. Germline V gene data show CDR1 as LNHDA and CDR2 as SQIVND (reference sequence). Trimming removed 0 bases from V and 2 bases from J, with 8 bases in between. CDR3 bases: TGTGCCAGTAGTATAGATAGGGGGACCTACAATGAGCAGTTCTTC. It is translated as CASSIDRGTYNEQFF.

V usage is TRBV27 and J usage is TRBJ1-2, with D possibly being TRBD1 (6 bases). V was cut by 5 bases and J by 6 bases, with 19 bases left in between. Germline CDR1 is MNHEY and CDR2 is SMNVEV (reference sequence). The CDR3 length is 15 residues. The CDR3 loop reads CASSATWGQKDGYTF. CDR3 DNA sequence: TGTGCCAGCAGTGCTACGTGGGGGCAGAAGGATGGCTACACCTTC.

The chain links TRBV7-8 to TRBJ1-5; TRBD1 might be the D (6 bases). CDR3 length: 13 residues. CDR1 SGHVS and CDR2 FQNEAQ come from the germline V gene. V lost 6 bases and J lost 3, with 9 bases in between. Here the CDR3 DNA reads TGTGCCAGCAGGGACAGAAACAATCAGCCCCAGCATTTT. Residues: CASRDRNNQPQHF.